Listed below are T cell receptor beta chains from one sample, sequenced in a study of response to subunit inactivated influenza vaccine. One entry per CDR3 protein results from TCRdb running MiXCR on the RT-PCR reads. The profile shows over 150,000 distinct CDR3 sequences, around 10% of them singletons. The sample was CD8+ T cells sorted from PBMCs, taken less than 25 months after vaccination. Every receptor here comes from a man aged 45-69 years who received an inactivated influenza vaccine. The conserved cysteine and the conserved F or W are not part of the CDR3 here.

j_call v_call cdr3_aa
TRBJ2-7 TRBV28 ASSLHWDREAQY
TRBJ2-1 TRBV9 ASSDPPGLAADNEQF
TRBJ2-7 TRBV4-3 ASSQGWGPYEQY
TRBJ2-1 TRBV20-1 SAWGRNEQF
TRBJ2-3 TRBV7-2 ASSPIGGGNADTQY
TRBJ1-2 TRBV29-1 SVEATTGGMLNYGYT
TRBJ2-3 TRBV6-5 ASSYSSAVGDTQY
TRBJ2-7 TRBV27 ASSLVPLAGVPYEQY
TRBJ2-1 TRBV9 ASSVGGTSGNEQF
TRBJ2-2 TRBV21-1 ASPGRDRNTGELF
TRBJ2-6 TRBV5-1 ASSLDISGANVLT